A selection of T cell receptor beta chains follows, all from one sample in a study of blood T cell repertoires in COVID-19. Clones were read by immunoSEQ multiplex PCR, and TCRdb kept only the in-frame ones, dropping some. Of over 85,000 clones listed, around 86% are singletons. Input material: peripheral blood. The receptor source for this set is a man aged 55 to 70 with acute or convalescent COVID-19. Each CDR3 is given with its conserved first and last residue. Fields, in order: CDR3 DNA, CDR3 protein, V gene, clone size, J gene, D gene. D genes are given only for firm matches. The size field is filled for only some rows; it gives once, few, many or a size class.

cdr3_nt: TGTGCCACCAGCAGAGTGGCGGGCTCCTACAATGAGCAGTTCTTC
cdr3_aa: CATSRVAGSYNEQFF
v_call: TRBV15
clone_size: -
j_call: TRBJ2-1
d_call: -

cdr3_nt: TGTGCCAGTACGTTTCAGAAGAACACCGGGGAGCTGTTTTTT
cdr3_aa: CASTFQKNTGELFF
v_call: TRBV19
clone_size: -
j_call: TRBJ2-2
d_call: -

cdr3_nt: TGTGCCAGTAGTTTGGACAGGGGTTTCTATGGCTACACCTTC
cdr3_aa: CASSLDRGFYGYTF
v_call: TRBV19
clone_size: -
j_call: TRBJ1-2
d_call: TRBD1

cdr3_nt: TGTGCCAGCAGCTTGATAGGCCGCGGGCGAGAGACCCAGTACTTC
cdr3_aa: CASSLIGRGRETQYF
v_call: TRBV5-4
clone_size: -
j_call: TRBJ2-5
d_call: -

cdr3_nt: TGTGCCAGCAGTTACTCCCAGGGTTGGGGAGATACGCAGTATTTT
cdr3_aa: CASSYSQGWGDTQYF
v_call: TRBV6-5
clone_size: -
j_call: TRBJ2-3
d_call: -

cdr3_nt: TGTGCCAGCAGTCGGACAGGGGGCGACACCGGGGAGCTGTTTTTT
cdr3_aa: CASSRTGGDTGELFF
v_call: TRBV2
clone_size: -
j_call: TRBJ2-2
d_call: TRBD1

cdr3_nt: TGTGCCAGTAGCAATTACAATGAGCAGTTCTTC
cdr3_aa: CASSNYNEQFF
v_call: TRBV19
clone_size: once
j_call: TRBJ2-1
d_call: -

cdr3_nt: TGTGCCAGCAGCTTGCGGGGACTTCAGCCCCAGCATTTT
cdr3_aa: CASSLRGLQPQHF
v_call: TRBV5-8
clone_size: -
j_call: TRBJ1-5
d_call: -

cdr3_nt: TGTGCCAGCAGCTTAGTAAACACTGAAGCTTTCTTT
cdr3_aa: CASSLVNTEAFF
v_call: TRBV7-9
clone_size: -
j_call: TRBJ1-1
d_call: -

cdr3_nt: TGTGCCAGTAGTAGACAGGGTGGTACTGGGGCCAACGTCCTGACTTTC
cdr3_aa: CASSRQGGTGANVLTF
v_call: TRBV19
clone_size: -
j_call: TRBJ2-6
d_call: TRBD1

cdr3_nt: TGTGCCAGCACCCGCGGTGGCGCGCGCACCGGGGAGCTGTTTTTT
cdr3_aa: CASTRGGARTGELFF
v_call: TRBV6-5
clone_size: -
j_call: TRBJ2-2
d_call: -

cdr3_nt: TGTGCCTGGAGTGGGGGCCGACAGGGGCCATACGAGCAGTACTTC
cdr3_aa: CAWSGGRQGPYEQYF
v_call: TRBV30
clone_size: -
j_call: TRBJ2-7
d_call: TRBD1

cdr3_nt: TGCGCCAGCAGCCCTAGGACTAGCGGAAACACCGGGGAGCTGTTTTTT
cdr3_aa: CASSPRTSGNTGELFF
v_call: TRBV5-1
clone_size: -
j_call: TRBJ2-2
d_call: TRBD2

cdr3_nt: TGTGCCAGCAGAACGAGACTACACCAAGAGACCCAGTACTTC
cdr3_aa: CASRTRLHQETQYF
v_call: TRBV6-5
clone_size: -
j_call: TRBJ2-5
d_call: -

cdr3_nt: TGCAGCGTTTTAGCGGGTGGCCCCTTTCAGTACTTC
cdr3_aa: CSVLAGGPFQYF
v_call: TRBV29-1
clone_size: -
j_call: TRBJ2-5
d_call: TRBD2

cdr3_nt: TGTGCCATCAGTGAAAATCGGGACAACTCTGGAAACACCATATATTTT
cdr3_aa: CAISENRDNSGNTIYF
v_call: TRBV10-3
clone_size: -
j_call: TRBJ1-3
d_call: -

cdr3_nt: TGTGCCAGCAGCGTAAGCGGGGGGGCTGCAGATACGCAGTATTTT
cdr3_aa: CASSVSGGAADTQYF
v_call: TRBV9
clone_size: once
j_call: TRBJ2-3
d_call: TRBD2

cdr3_nt: TGCGCCAGCAGCTTACGTTCCGACAGGGAATATTCACCCCTCCACTTT
cdr3_aa: CASSLRSDREYSPLHF
v_call: TRBV5-1
clone_size: once
j_call: TRBJ1-6
d_call: TRBD1